The 21 T cell receptor beta chains given below trace back to one sample, sequenced in a study of blood T cells in healthy people across ages. Through a sample-barcoded 5' primer and a J-beta primer mix, a second PCR was run for roughly 6 to 11 cycles. Using its own MiXCR run on the 5' RACE reads, TCRdb lists one record per CDR3 protein. The table has about 580,000 distinct CDR3 sequences, roughly 43% seen once. Sequenced: blood. These receptors all stem from an elderly man in good health.

This clonotype showed up many times. The rearrangement links TRBV6-6 to TRBJ2-5; D ambiguous. Trimming took 1 base from V and 3 from J, leaving 6 bases between them. CDR1 is MNHNY and CDR2 is SVGAGI in the germline V gene (reference sequence). This CDR3 has 13 residues. The CDR3, as DNA: TGTGCCAGCAGTTACTGGGAAAAAGAGACCCAGTACTTC. Its translation: CASSYWEKETQYF.

The chain joins TRBV7-9 to TRBJ2-1; D perhaps matches TRBD2 (5 bases). The CDR3 extends over 15 amino acids. Germline V lookup: CDR1 SEHNR, CDR2 FQNEAQ (reference sequence). V was shortened by 5 bases and J by 7 bases, with 18 bases between the two germline ends. The CDR3 DNA follows: TGTGCCAGCAGCGAAGTATTAGGACGGGAAAATGAGCAGTTCTTC. Its protein is CASSEVLGRENEQFF.

This clonotype was seen repeatedly, ten times or more. The chain combines TRBV6-5 with TRBJ2-7; TRBD1 or TRBD2 may be the D gene (5 bases each). Germline values: CDR1 MNHEY, CDR2 SVGAGI. V lost 7 bases to trimming and J lost 1 base, with 17 bases between them. This CDR3 spans 15 amino acids. CDR3 nucleotide sequence: TGTGCCAGCACCCCAACGAGAGAGGGGTCCTACGAGCAGTACTTC. Translation gives CASTPTREGSYEQYF.

This clonotype was counted only a few times. J is TRBJ1-1 and V is TRBV20-1; D ambiguous. This CDR3 is built from 13 residues. CDR1 DFQATT and CDR2 SNEGSKA come from the germline V gene (reference sequence). V was pared by 6 bases and J by 5 bases, with 16 bases between. For the CDR3, the DNA is TGCAGTGCGGGTAGTGTCCTGATGACTGAAGCTTTCTTT. This gives the protein CSAGSVLMTEAFF.

This chain links TRBV29-1 with TRBJ1-2; D not resolved. Germline CDR1 SQVTM, CDR2 ANQGSEA. The germline V and J ends were trimmed by 5 bases and 6 bases, with 7 bases remaining between them. The CDR3 contains 10 residues. CDR3 loop: CSVRGDGYTF. CDR3 nucleotide sequence: TGCAGCGTTCGCGGGGATGGCTACACCTTC.

This clonotype was found a few times. V and J are TRBV6-2 or TRBV6-3 and TRBJ2-1; a weak D match, TRBD2 (5 bases). The CDR3 extends over 15 amino acids. CDR1 MNHEY and CDR2 SVGEGT come from the germline V gene. V lost 1 base to trimming and J lost 5 bases, with 12 bases between them. The chain's CDR3 is CASSYFLGEDNEQFF. DNA of the CDR3: TGTGCCAGCAGTTACTTTCTGGGAGAGGACAATGAGCAGTTCTTC.

A few counts support this clonotype. The V and J genes are TRBV14 and TRBJ2-3; perhaps TRBD2 as D (6 bases). CDR3 size: 15 residues. V lost 0 bases and J lost 4, with 11 bases in between. Germline V gene sequence: CDR1 SGHDN, CDR2 FVKESK. CDR3 region: CASSQELAGPDTQYF. Written as DNA, the CDR3 is TGTGCCAGCAGCCAAGAACTAGCCGGCCCAGATACGCAGTATTTT.

CDR3 in amino acids: CASSFRADVETQYF. The CDR3 bases are TGCGCCAGCAGCTTTCGTGCCGACGTGGAGACCCAGTACTTC. The chain is built from TRBV5-1 and TRBJ2-5; no clear D. The germline V gene encodes CDR1 SGHRS and CDR2 YFSETQ. Trimming removed 2 bases from V and 5 bases from J, with 13 bases in between. The CDR3 extends over 14 amino acids.

This clonotype was seen just once. A much bigger clone sits one base away, suggesting this may be a read error. The chain links TRBV7-9 to TRBJ2-4; TRBD1 matches at 12 bases. The CDR3 has 16 residues. Germline values: CDR1 SEHNR, CDR2 FQNEAQ (reference sequence). The CDR3: CAGSLGDRGPENIQYF. The CDR3 DNA sequence: TGTGCCGGCAGCTTAGGGGACAGGGGGCCAGAAAACATTCAGTACTTC.

Concerning this clonotype itself: One junction end disagrees with the germline gene, perhaps due to a read error. The V and J genes are TRBV15 and TRBJ2-4; no clear D. The CDR3 loop spans 14 amino acids. Germline CDR1 reads LNHNV; CDR2 reads YYDKDF (reference sequence). DNA for the CDR3: TGTGCCACCAGCACCCAATTAGCCAAAAACATTCGGTACTTC. Translation: CATSTQLAKNIRYF.

This clonotype turned up a few times. The chain uses TRBV2 and TRBJ2-5; D gene uncertain. Germline CDR1 and CDR2: SNHLY and FYNNEI. CDR3 length: 14 residues. The V end lost 4 bases, the J end lost 2 bases, and 11 bases lay between the germline ends. In nucleotides, the CDR3 is TGTGCCAGCAGTGTGCGATTGGTACAAGAGACCCAGTACTTC. Its protein is CASSVRLVQETQYF.

The CDR3 nucleotides are TGCGCCAGCAGCTTCCGGGGACAGGGGACGGGAGAGACCCAGTACTTC. Translation gives CASSFRGQGTGETQYF. The chain carries TRBV5-1 and TRBJ2-5; TRBD1 agrees at 10 bases. This CDR3 has 16 amino acids. Germline V gene data show CDR1 as SGHRS and CDR2 as YFSETQ. V lost 2 bases to trimming and J lost 4 bases; unmatched junction nucleotides: 8.

The chain employs TRBV7-9 and TRBJ1-1; weak D call: TRBD1 (5 bases). Germline loops: CDR1 SEHNR, CDR2 FQNEAQ (reference sequence). V lost 11 bases and J lost 1, with 20 bases in between. This CDR3 is built from 15 residues. The CDR3 DNA sequence: TGTGCCGCCAGTGGGGCTCTAGGTGGGAACACTGAAGCTTTCTTT. Protein sequence: CAASGALGGNTEAFF.

The rearrangement joins TRBV5-1 to TRBJ1-1; no clear D gene. The germline V gene encodes CDR1 SGHRS and CDR2 YFSETQ. CDR3 length: 15 amino acids. V was pared by 4 bases and J by 1 base, with 14 bases between. CDR3 sequence (DNA): TGCGCCAGCAGCCCGGCAGGCGGAGAGAACACTGAAGCTTTCTTT. It yields the protein CASSPAGGENTEAFF.

This clonotype was seen only a few times. The chain links TRBV28 to TRBJ2-7; D possibly uses TRBD1 or TRBD2 (5 bases each). Trimming left V 1 base short and J 6 bases short, with 25 bases between. The CDR3 sequence is 18 residues long. From germline, CDR1 is MDHEN and CDR2 SYDVKM. For the CDR3, the DNA is TGTGCCAGCAGTTTATCCGCGCAGGCTTGGCTGGGGGAAATCGAGCAGTACTTC. It yields the protein CASSLSAQAWLGEIEQYF.

This clonotype was picked up one time. This chain links TRBV29-1 with TRBJ2-3, with D possibly matching TRBD1 (6 bases). This CDR3 region has 13 residues. Germline CDR1 SQVTM, CDR2 ANQGSEA. The V end lost 6 bases, the J end lost 2 bases, and 12 bases lay between the germline ends. The CDR3 protein is CSVGRGITDTQYF. CDR3 bases: TGCAGCGTCGGAAGGGGGATCACAGATACGCAGTATTTT.

The chain uses TRBV20-1 and TRBJ1-1; D might be TRBD1 (5 bases). CDR3 size: 13 residues. V dropped 1 base and J dropped 1 base, with 7 bases sitting between them. Germline CDR1 reads DFQATT; CDR2 reads SNEGSKA (reference sequence). In DNA form, the CDR3 reads TGCAGTGCTAGAGTCGGACAGAACACTGAAGCTTTCTTT. Translating gives CSARVGQNTEAFF.

As to this clonotype: A read error may produce the germline difference seen at one junction end. The chain recombines TRBV10-3 with TRBJ2-5, with D perhaps matching TRBD1 or TRBD2 (5 bases each). The CDR3 contains 13 residues. Germline loops: CDR1 ENHRY, CDR2 SYGVKD. As DNA, the CDR3 is TGTACCATCAGTGAGGGGTGGACCGAGACCCAGTACTTC. Protein product: CTISEGWTETQYF.

The chain has TRBV4-3 and TRBJ2-1; TRBD2 agrees at 15 bases. CDR1 is LGHNA and CDR2 is YSLEER in the germline V gene. The CDR3 has 15 residues. J gave up 12 bases and V 2 bases, and 5 bases lay outside the gene matches. DNA of the CDR3: TGCGCCAGCAGCCAAACTGTGGGACTAGCGGGGGGGCAGTTCTTC. This codes for CASSQTVGLAGGQFF.

The chain joins TRBV20-1 to TRBJ1-5; D call uncertain. Germline lookup yields CDR1 DFQATT and CDR2 SNEGSKA (reference sequence). Trimming removed 0 bases at V and 4 bases at J, with 7 bases between. The CDR3 is 13 amino acids. The CDR3 sequence is CSARDPRNQPQHF. CDR3 bases: TGCAGTGCTAGAGATCCCAGAAATCAGCCCCAGCATTTT.

Details on this clonotype: Given a much more abundant clone one base away, this may be a read error. This chain uses TRBV7-2 with TRBJ2-3; D ambiguous. Germline loops: CDR1 SGHTA, CDR2 FQGNSA. The CDR3 length is 14 residues. The DNA of the CDR3 is TGTGCCAGCAGCTTAGCAGCTCCAGGAGATACGCCGTATTTT. This encodes CASSLAAPGDTPYF.